The 22 T cell receptor beta chains listed next were all sequenced from one sample in a study of CXCR4 blockade with PD-1 therapy in pancreatic cancer. Clones were read by immunoSEQ multiplex PCR, and TCRdb kept only the in-frame ones, dropping some. The sample yields over 15,000 clones, around 72% seen once. The sample was tumor tissue. The receptors originated from a human donor with pancreatic ductal adenocarcinoma.

V usage is TRBV28 and J usage is TRBJ2-5; the D is unclear. The CDR3 consists of 12 residues. Deletions cut 4 bases from V and 6 bases from J, with 9 bases between. CDR1 is MDHEN and CDR2 is SYDVKM in the germline V gene. The CDR3 here is CASSSDIKTQYF. DNA for the CDR3: TGTGCCAGCAGTTCCGACATAAAGACCCAGTACTTC.

This chain links TRBV29-1 with TRBJ1-1, with a weak D call TRBD1 (5 bases). V was cut by 0 bases and J by 0 bases, with 17 bases left in between. The CDR3 length is 17 residues. Germline V lookup: CDR1 SQVTM, CDR2 ANQGSEA. The CDR3 nucleotides are TGCAGCGTTGAAGATCAGGGCCGTCCCATTATGAACACTGAAGCTTTCTTT. Encoded protein: CSVEDQGRPIMNTEAFF.

J is TRBJ2-4 and V is TRBV18; D call uncertain. This CDR3 contains 16 residues. Germline-derived CDR1 and CDR2 are KGHSH and LQKENI. Trimming cost V 2 bases and J 0 bases, with 11 bases left between them. The CDR3 is CASSPEVTVAKNIQYF. The CDR3 bases are TGTGCCAGCTCACCAGAGGTCACCGTAGCCAAAAACATTCAGTACTTC.

The rearrangement uses TRBV30 and TRBJ1-2; TRBD1 matches at 7 bases. The CDR3 is made up of 15 amino acids. Trimming removed 2 bases from V and 4 bases from J; junction bases left unmatched: 10. Per germline, CDR1 GTSNPN and CDR2 SVGIG (reference sequence). Written as DNA, the CDR3 is TGTGCCTGGAGTCCGGGCCGACGGGACAGCTATGGCTACACCTTC. Encoded protein: CAWSPGRRDSYGYTF.

This clone was found a few times. The chain carries TRBV30 and TRBJ2-5, with 9 bases that match TRBD1. This CDR3 spans 14 amino acids. The germline V gene encodes CDR1 GTSNPN and CDR2 SVGIG (reference sequence). J gave up 4 bases and V 2 bases, and 5 bases lay outside the gene matches. CDR3 nucleotide sequence: TGTGCCTGGAGTACAGGGGGCGGAGGAGAGACCCAGTACTTC. Protein: CAWSTGGGGETQYF.

Only one count was recorded for this clone. The rearrangement joins TRBV25-1 to TRBJ1-1, with D possibly being TRBD1 (5 bases). CDR3 length: 12 residues. Trimming left V 6 bases short and J 8 bases short, with 13 bases between. Looked up from germline, CDR1 is MGHDK and CDR2 is SYGVNS. CDR3 DNA sequence: TGTGCCAGCAGCCCCCCCTGGGGGGAAGCTTTCTTT. Residues: CASSPPWGEAFF.

In nucleotides, the CDR3 is TGTGCCACCAGCAGAACGGGCCCACTGGGATTACTTAACACTGAAGCTTTCTTT. It specifies CATSRTGPLGLLNTEAFF. This sequence joins TRBV15 and TRBJ1-1; D not certain. CDR1 is LNHNV and CDR2 is YYDKDF in the germline V gene (reference sequence). The CDR3 is 18 residues long. Trimming removed 2 bases at V and 2 bases at J, with 21 bases between.

The chain couples TRBV28 to TRBJ2-1; perhaps TRBD2 as D (5 bases). This CDR3 contains 16 residues. Germline CDR1 reads MDHEN; CDR2 reads SYDVKM. V lost 2 bases, J lost 4 bases, and 15 bases lay in between. This CDR3 reads CASSLKGSEGYNEQFF. CDR3 sequence (DNA): TGTGCCAGCAGTTTAAAGGGCAGTGAGGGATACAATGAGCAGTTCTTC.

V usage is TRBV19 and J usage is TRBJ1-1, with a weak D call TRBD1 (6 bases). V dropped 4 bases and J dropped 4 bases, with 13 bases sitting between them. This CDR3 is built from 14 residues. Germline V gives CDR1 LNHDA, CDR2 SQIVND (reference sequence). The DNA of the CDR3 is TGTGCCAGTAGTACGAGGGGAGGGGGCACTGAAGCTTTCTTT. Amino acids: CASSTRGGGTEAFF.

The rearrangement joins TRBV5-1 to TRBJ2-5, with 8 bases aligning to TRBD1. Germline V lookup: CDR1 SGHRS, CDR2 YFSETQ. J lost 4 bases, V lost 5 bases, and 13 bases had no gene match. The CDR3 spans 16 residues. The CDR3 sequence is CASRFTQGAVGETQYF. The CDR3 region has the DNA TGCGCCAGCAGGTTCACTCAGGGGGCGGTTGGAGAGACCCAGTACTTC.

This clone came up a few times. This chain uses TRBV18 with TRBJ1-5; D remains ambiguous. The CDR3 totals 15 residues. V lost 4 bases, J lost 5 bases, and 15 bases lay in between. The germline gives CDR1 KGHSH, CDR2 LQKENI. The CDR3 protein is CASSRAGKGDQPQHF. CDR3 nucleotide sequence: TGTGCCAGCTCACGGGCGGGGAAAGGAGATCAGCCCCAGCATTTT. Based on the CDR3 plus reference TRBV18 and TRBJ1-5, the full variable domain is NAGVMQNPRHLVRRRGQEARLRCSPMKGHSHVYWYRQLPEEGLKFMVYLQKENIIDESGMPKERFSAEFPKEGPSILRIQQVVRGDSAAYFCASSRAGKGDQPQHFGDGTRLSIL.

The chain carries TRBV19 and TRBJ2-1, with 10 bases that match TRBD2. With V trimmed by 3 bases and J by 12 bases, 17 bases remained unmatched. This CDR3 comprises 17 residues. Germline values: CDR1 LNHDA, CDR2 SQIVND (reference sequence). CDR3 region: CASSMGTAGGPVLGQFF. The CDR3 nucleotides are TGTGCCAGTAGTATGGGGACAGCGGGAGGGCCGGTTTTAGGGCAGTTCTTC.

The rearrangement joins TRBV19 to TRBJ2-7; D perhaps matches TRBD1 (7 bases). Trimming cost V 1 base and J 5 bases, with 15 bases left between them. The CDR3 spans 15 residues. Per germline, CDR1 LNHDA and CDR2 SQIVND (reference sequence). The CDR3 nucleotides read TGTGCCAGTAGTATAGCAGCCAGGGGGGTCCACGAGCAGTACTTC. The encoded protein is CASSIAARGVHEQYF.

The rearrangement joins TRBV11-1 to TRBJ2-1, with a possible D match to TRBD2 (5 bases). CDR3 length equals 15 residues. V shed 5 bases and J shed 9 bases, with 20 bases lying between them. Germline CDR1 and CDR2: SGHAT and FQDESV (reference sequence). CDR3 sequence: CASSGGEGVASEQFF. CDR3 sequence (DNA): TGTGCCAGCAGCGGAGGTGAGGGCGTAGCTAGTGAGCAGTTCTTC.

The genes are TRBV28 and TRBJ1-1; D is possibly TRBD1 (5 bases). Germline lookup yields CDR1 MDHEN and CDR2 SYDVKM. V was shortened by 5 bases and J by 5 bases, with 18 bases between the two germline ends. The CDR3 runs to 15 residues. The CDR3: CASSVSSGWRTEAFF. Here the CDR3 DNA reads TGTGCCAGCAGTGTATCCTCAGGGTGGAGGACTGAAGCTTTCTTT.

A single count supports this clone. The chain carries TRBV9 and TRBJ2-2, with 8 bases that match TRBD1. V trimming: 3 bases; J trimming: 5 bases; junction bases outside the gene matches: 12. From germline, CDR1 is SGDLS and CDR2 YYNGEE. This CDR3 is built from 17 residues. The CDR3 nucleotides read TGTGCCAGCAGCGCACAACGACAGGGGCCGAGGACCGGGGAGCTGTTTTTT. This encodes CASSAQRQGPRTGELFF.

A note on this clone: The junction and the germline gene differ at one end; a read error may be behind it. The chain employs TRBV28 and TRBJ1-4; 7 nucleotides match TRBD1. The CDR3 is 14 amino acids. Germline assignment: CDR1 MDHEN and CDR2 SYDVKM. The CDR3 region has the DNA TGTGCCAGCAGTTTCGACAGGGTGGTGGAAAAATTGTTTTTT. As protein: CASSFDRVVEKLFF.

This clone was observed a few times. The CDR3 DNA is TGTGCCAGCAGCCCCTCCGGGACTAGCGGGAATCTGGAAAACATTCAGTACTTC. Its protein product is CASSPSGTSGNLENIQYF. The chain couples TRBV11-3 to TRBJ2-4; TRBD2 aligns across 13 bases. The CDR3 has 18 residues. The ends lost 5 bases at V and 5 bases at J; junction bases unmatched: 12. Germline-derived CDR1 and CDR2 are SGHNT and YENEEA.

The CDR3 is CASSRTSTNEKLFF. The CDR3 DNA is TGTGCCAGCAGTCGGACATCAACTAATGAAAAACTGTTTTTT. The chain carries TRBV28 and TRBJ1-4; perhaps TRBD1 as D (5 bases). V was pared by 5 bases and J by 0 bases, with 7 bases between. CDR1 is MDHEN and CDR2 is SYDVKM in the germline V gene. The CDR3 extends over 14 amino acids. The variable domain in full, completed from reference TRBV28 and TRBJ1-4, reads DVKVTQSSRYLVKRTGEKVFLECVQDMDHENMFWYRQDPGLGLRLIYFSYDVKMKEKGDIPEGYSVSREKKERFSLILESASTNQTSMYLCASSRTSTNEKLFFGSGTQLSVL.

This chain links TRBV19 with TRBJ1-4, with a possible D match to TRBD1 (6 bases). CDR1 and CDR2 from the germline V gene are LNHDA and SQIVND (reference sequence). The CDR3 contains 14 residues. V lost 10 bases to trimming and J lost 6 bases, with 18 bases between them. The CDR3 DNA sequence: TGTGCCACAAACCAGGACAGATCTTATGAAAAACTGTTTTTT. Its protein product is CATNQDRSYEKLFF. The variable domain in full, with the rest retrieved from reference TRBV19 and TRBJ1-4, is DGGITQSPKYLFRKEGQNVTLSCEQNLNHDAMYWYRQDPGQGLRLIYYSQIVNDFQKGDIAEGYSVSREKKESFPLTVTSAQKNPTAFYLCATNQDRSYEKLFFGSGTQLSVL.

This clone came up a few times. CDR3 residues: CAWTPTGADYEQYF. In nucleotides, the CDR3 is TGTGCCTGGACCCCAACAGGGGCCGACTACGAGCAGTACTTC. The chain carries TRBV30 and TRBJ2-7; 7 bases are shared with TRBD1. The CDR3 has 14 residues. The ends lost 4 bases at V and 3 bases at J; junction bases unmatched: 9. Germline CDR1 and CDR2: GTSNPN and SVGIG (reference sequence).

The CDR3: CASNPYSGNTIYF. The DNA for the CDR3 is TGTGCCAGCAATCCCTACTCTGGAAACACCATATATTTT. The gene calls are TRBV12-5 and TRBJ1-3; unclear D gene. The CDR3 has 13 residues. Per the germline V gene, CDR1 is LGHNT and CDR2 is FRNRAP.